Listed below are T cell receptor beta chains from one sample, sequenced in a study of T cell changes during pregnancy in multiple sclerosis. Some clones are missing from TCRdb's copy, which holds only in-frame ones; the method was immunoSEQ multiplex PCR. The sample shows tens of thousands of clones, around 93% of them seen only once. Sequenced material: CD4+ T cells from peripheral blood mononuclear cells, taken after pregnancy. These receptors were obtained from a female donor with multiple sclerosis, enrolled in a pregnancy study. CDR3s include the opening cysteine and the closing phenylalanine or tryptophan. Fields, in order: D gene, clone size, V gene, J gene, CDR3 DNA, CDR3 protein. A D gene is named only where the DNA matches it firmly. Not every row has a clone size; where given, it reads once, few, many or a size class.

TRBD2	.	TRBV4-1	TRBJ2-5	TGCGCCAGCAGTCAAATTAGCGGGGGGGTAAAAGAGACCCAGTACTTC	CASSQISGGVKETQYF
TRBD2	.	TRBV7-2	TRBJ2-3	TGTGCCAGCAGCCGGACTAGCGGGCCCTCAGATACGCAGTATTTT	CASSRTSGPSDTQYF
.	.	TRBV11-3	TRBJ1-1	TGTGCCAGCAGCTTAACTAGCGCTGAAGCTTTCTTT	CASSLTSAEAFF
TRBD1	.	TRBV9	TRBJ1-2	TGTGCCAGCAGCGTAGGGGACAGGATAGTTACCTCGGGCTACACCTTC	CASSVGDRIVTSGYTF
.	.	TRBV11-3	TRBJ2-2	TGTGCCAGCAGCTTAAGGGGAACCGGGGAGCTGTTTTTT	CASSLRGTGELFF
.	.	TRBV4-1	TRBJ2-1	TGCGCCAGCAGGGTAAGCCTTAGAAACAATGAGCAGTTCTTC	CASRVSLRNNEQFF
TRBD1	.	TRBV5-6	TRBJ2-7	TGTGCCAGCAGCTTGTCTGGGACAGGAGCCTACGAGCAGTACTTC	CASSLSGTGAYEQYF
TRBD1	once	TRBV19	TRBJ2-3	TGTGCCAGTATCCGGGACAGGGGATCAGATACGCAGTATTTT	CASIRDRGSDTQYF
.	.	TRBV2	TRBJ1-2	TGTGCCAGCAGTGAAGGAAACAGCAACTATGGCTACACCTTC	CASSEGNSNYGYTF
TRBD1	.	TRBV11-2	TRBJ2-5	TGTGCCAGCAGCCAAGACAGGGGCGAGACCCAGTACTTC	CASSQDRGETQYF
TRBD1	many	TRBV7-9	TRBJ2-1	TGTGCCAGCAGGGCCCGGGACAGGAGCTACAATGAGCAGTTCTTC	CASRARDRSYNEQFF
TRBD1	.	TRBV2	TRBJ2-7	TGTGCCAGCAGCGGGACAGCCTACGAGCAGTACTTC	CASSGTAYEQYF
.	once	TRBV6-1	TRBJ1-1	TGTGCCAGCAGCCCGAATCCAGGGAAGGCTGAAGCTTTCTTT	CASSPNPGKAEAFF
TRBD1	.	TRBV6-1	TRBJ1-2	TGTGCCAGCAGTGAATGGACAGGGGGTGGCTACACCTTC	CASSEWTGGGYTF
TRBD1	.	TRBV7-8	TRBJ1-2	TGTGCCAGCAGCTTAGAGGGGGCCGACTATGGCTACACCTTC	CASSLEGADYGYTF
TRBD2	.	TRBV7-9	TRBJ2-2	TGTGCCAGCAGCTTGAGAGGTCTAGCGGGGGCCGGGGAGCTGTTTTTT	CASSLRGLAGAGELFF
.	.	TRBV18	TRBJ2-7	TGTGCCAGCTCACCCTCGAGGGCCGTTCCATCCTACGAGCAGTACTTC	CASSPSRAVPSYEQYF
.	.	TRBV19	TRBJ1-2	TGTGCCAGTAGCACTGGTCCAAACTATGGCTACACCTTC	CASSTGPNYGYTF